This is a list of T cell receptor beta chains from one sample in a study of blood T cell repertoires in COVID-19. Measured with immunoSEQ multiplex PCR; TCRdb has only the in-frame clones, and not every one. The sample contains about 74,000 clones, 60% to 85% of which appear only once. The sample comprised peripheral blood. Receptors were obtained from a man aged 65-85 years with acute or convalescent COVID-19. The CDR3 runs from the conserved cysteine through the conserved F or W. The D gene is left open where the match is weak. Only some rows state a clone size, as once, few, many or a class for expanded clones.

clone_size,d_call,j_call,v_call,cdr3_aa,cdr3_nt
.,.,TRBJ1-1,TRBV29-1,CSVEGLNTEAFF,TGCAGCGTTGAAGGGCTGAACACTGAAGCTTTCTTT
.,TRBD2,TRBJ2-7,TRBV11-1,CASSTPLATTYEQYF,TGTGCCAGCAGCACCCCACTAGCGACCACATACGAGCAGTACTTC
.,.,TRBJ1-5,TRBV4-1,CASSQEQGGNQPQHF,TGCGCCAGCAGCCAAGAACAGGGAGGCAATCAGCCCCAGCATTTT
.,.,TRBJ2-3,TRBV5-3,CARSRLGISGGTDTQYF,TGTGCCAGAAGCCGCCTCGGGATTAGCGGAGGAACAGATACGCAGTATTTT
.,.,TRBJ2-3,TRBV19,CASSPPQGGADTQYF,TGTGCCAGTAGTCCTCCGCAGGGCGGGGCAGATACGCAGTATTTT
.,TRBD1,TRBJ1-2,TRBV5-5,CASSSTGGGGYGYTF,TGTGCCAGCAGCTCCACAGGGGGCGGTGGGTATGGCTACACCTTC
few,.,TRBJ2-5,TRBV29-1,CSVDGGDQETQYF,TGCAGCGTTGATGGCGGGGACCAAGAGACCCAGTACTTC
.,TRBD2,TRBJ2-3,TRBV28,CASTELGREGVDTQYF,TGTGCCAGCACTGAGCTGGGACGGGAGGGCGTAGATACGCAGTATTTT
once,.,TRBJ2-7,TRBV7-8,CASSLWAWTQSYEQYF,TGTGCCAGCAGCTTATGGGCCTGGACACAGTCCTACGAGCAGTACTTC
.,TRBD2,TRBJ2-7,TRBV7-8,CASSLAGTSGYEQYF,TGTGCCAGCAGCTTAGCGGGGACTAGCGGGTACGAGCAGTACTTC
.,.,TRBJ2-1,TRBV21-1,CASSKGTERVNEQFF,TGTGCCAGCAGCAAAGGAACGGAGCGGGTCAATGAGCAGTTCTTC
.,TRBD1,TRBJ1-5,TRBV5-4,CASSPDRGPNQPQHF,TGTGCCAGCAGCCCGGACAGGGGACCCAATCAGCCCCAGCATTTT
.,TRBD1,TRBJ1-6,TRBV2,CASRADRGDSPLHF,TGTGCCAGCAGGGCAGACAGGGGTGACTCACCCCTCCACTTT
few,TRBD1,TRBJ2-1,TRBV29-1,CSGLQGGQFF,TGCAGCGGACTACAGGGGGGGCAGTTCTTC
.,.,TRBJ1-1,TRBV18,CASSPRQLTTEAFF,TGTGCCAGCTCACCCAGACAGTTAACCACTGAAGCTTTCTTT
.,TRBD1,TRBJ2-3,TRBV28,CASRSQTGQGTDTQYF,TGTGCCAGCAGGTCCCAGACAGGGCAGGGCACAGATACGCAGTATTTT
.,TRBD2,TRBJ2-5,TRBV28,CASTEGGVETQYF,TGTGCCAGCACCGAGGGAGGGGTGGAGACCCAGTACTTC
.,TRBD1,TRBJ1-1,TRBV5-1,CASRMDRENTEAFF,TGCGCCAGCAGGATGGACAGGGAGAACACTGAAGCTTTCTTT
.,.,TRBJ2-7,TRBV20-1,CSASTGSEQYF,TGCAGTGCGAGCACAGGGAGCGAGCAGTACTTC
.,.,TRBJ1-3,TRBV5-1,CASKDPQGGTIYF,TGCGCCAGCAAAGACCCCCAGGGAGGCACCATATATTTT
.,TRBD1,TRBJ1-4,TRBV7-9,CASSLTGTEGEKLFF,TGTGCCAGCAGCTTAACCGGGACAGAGGGGGAAAAACTGTTTTTT
.,TRBD1,TRBJ2-2,TRBV7-2,CASSFPDRGRRELFF,TGTGCCAGCAGCTTTCCGGACAGGGGGCGTCGGGAGCTGTTTTTT
.,.,TRBJ1-1,TRBV5-6,CASSLAGIMNTEAFF,TGTGCCAGCAGCTTGGCCGGGATTATGAACACTGAAGCTTTCTTT
few,TRBD1,TRBJ1-5,TRBV10-2,CASSESRDRELYSNQPQHF,TGCGCCAGCAGTGAGTCGAGGGACAGAGAGCTCTATAGCAATCAGCCCCAGCATTTT
.,TRBD2,TRBJ2-1,TRBV15,CATSPRTSGFNEQFF,TGTGCCACCAGCCCTAGGACTAGCGGCTTCAATGAGCAGTTCTTC
.,.,TRBJ2-7,TRBV27,CASSFQGWGREQYF,TGTGCCAGCAGTTTTCAAGGCTGGGGCCGCGAGCAGTACTTC
.,.,TRBJ2-7,TRBV7-3,CASSLGPGYEQYF,TGTGCCAGCAGCTTAGGTCCAGGCTACGAGCAGTACTTC
.,.,TRBJ1-2,TRBV7-8,CASSPWAGPDNGYTF,TGTGCCAGCAGCCCCTGGGCAGGCCCGGACAATGGCTACACCTTC
.,.,TRBJ1-5,TRBV3-1/TRBV3-2,CASSQDTGNQPQHF,TGTGCCAGCAGCCAAGATACAGGTAATCAGCCCCAGCATTTT
.,.,TRBJ1-1,TRBV5-1,CASSLGTGLNTEAFF,TGCGCCAGCAGCTTGGGTACAGGATTAAACACTGAAGCTTTCTTT
many,.,TRBJ2-7,TRBV28,CASSSAGSEQYF,TGTGCCAGCAGTTCTGCAGGTTCCGAGCAGTACTTC
.,.,TRBJ2-7,TRBV5-1,CASSFQGSSGEQYF,TGCGCCAGCAGCTTTCAGGGGTCCTCGGGCGAGCAGTACTTC
.,.,TRBJ1-4,TRBV4-1,CASFFRQATNEKLFF,TGCGCCAGCTTTTTCCGACAGGCAACTAATGAAAAACTGTTTTTT
.,TRBD2,TRBJ2-3,TRBV19,CASSIREGLVDTQYF,TGTGCCAGTAGTATACGGGAGGGCTTGGTAGATACGCAGTATTTT
.,.,TRBJ1-2,TRBV9,CASSVGTGFNYGYTF,TGTGCCAGCAGCGTAGGAACAGGGTTCAACTATGGCTACACCTTC
.,TRBD1,TRBJ1-4,TRBV29-1,CSVGDRGRGNEKLFF,TGCAGCGTTGGAGACAGGGGCCGGGGCAATGAAAAACTGTTTTTT
.,TRBD1,TRBJ1-2,TRBV6-1,CASSEAGTTGFGYGYTF,TGTGCCAGCAGTGAAGCTGGGACGACAGGGTTTGGCTATGGCTACACCTTC
.,.,TRBJ2-7,TRBV19,CASSIDGETPYEQYF,TGTGCCAGTAGTATAGATGGGGAGACACCCTACGAGCAGTACTTC
few,TRBD2,TRBJ2-1,TRBV9,CASSVVPPSGHDNEQFF,TGTGCCAGCAGCGTAGTCCCTCCTAGCGGGCACGACAATGAGCAGTTCTTC
.,TRBD1,TRBJ2-4,TRBV28,CASSLLGQGSKNIQYF,TGTGCCAGCAGTTTATTGGGACAGGGGAGCAAAAACATTCAGTACTTC
.,.,TRBJ2-5,TRBV11-1,CASSLAQEETQYF,TGTGCCAGCAGCTTAGCACAGGAAGAGACCCAGTACTTC
.,TRBD1,TRBJ1-2,TRBV5-4,CASSLGSGQAHPGYTF,TGTGCCAGCAGCTTGGGGTCAGGACAGGCTCACCCCGGCTACACCTTC
.,TRBD2,TRBJ2-1,TRBV3-1/TRBV3-2,CASSLQRERPDEQFF,TGTGCCAGCAGCCTCCAGCGGGAGCGCCCCGATGAGCAGTTCTTC
.,.,TRBJ2-1,TRBV24-1,CATSVSGTHNEQFF,TGTGCCACCAGTGTCTCCGGGACTCACAATGAGCAGTTCTTC